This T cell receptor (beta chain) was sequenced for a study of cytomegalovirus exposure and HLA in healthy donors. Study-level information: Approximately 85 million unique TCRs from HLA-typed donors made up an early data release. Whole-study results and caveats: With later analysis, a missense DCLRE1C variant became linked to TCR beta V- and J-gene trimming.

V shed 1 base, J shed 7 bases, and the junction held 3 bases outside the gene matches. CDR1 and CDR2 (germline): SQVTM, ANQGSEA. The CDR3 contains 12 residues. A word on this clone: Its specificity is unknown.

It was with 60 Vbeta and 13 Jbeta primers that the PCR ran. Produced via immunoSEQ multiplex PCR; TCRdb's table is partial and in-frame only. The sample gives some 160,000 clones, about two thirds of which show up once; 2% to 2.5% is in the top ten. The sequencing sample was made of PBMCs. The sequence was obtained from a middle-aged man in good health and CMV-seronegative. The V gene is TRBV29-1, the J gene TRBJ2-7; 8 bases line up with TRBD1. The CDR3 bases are TGCAGCGTTGAAGGAGACAGGGGTGAGCAGTACTTC. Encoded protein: CSVEGDRGEQYF.